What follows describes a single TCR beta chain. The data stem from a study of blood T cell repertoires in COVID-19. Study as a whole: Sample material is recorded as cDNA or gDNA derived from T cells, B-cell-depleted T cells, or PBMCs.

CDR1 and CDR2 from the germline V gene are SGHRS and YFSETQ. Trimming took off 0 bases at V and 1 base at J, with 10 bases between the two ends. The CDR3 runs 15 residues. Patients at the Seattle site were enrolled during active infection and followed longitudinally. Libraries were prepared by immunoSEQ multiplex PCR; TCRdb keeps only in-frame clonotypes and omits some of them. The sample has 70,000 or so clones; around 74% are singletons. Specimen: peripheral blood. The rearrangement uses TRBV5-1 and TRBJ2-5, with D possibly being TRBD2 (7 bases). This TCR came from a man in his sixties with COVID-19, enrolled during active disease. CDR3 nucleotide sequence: TGCGCCAGCAGCTTGGAGGCGGGGGCCCAAGAGACCCAGTACTTC. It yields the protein CASSLEAGAQETQYF.